The 7 T cell receptor beta chains below were found in one sample sequenced in a study of T cells in Graves' hyperthyroidism and ophthalmopathy. It was RNA transcripts that yielded the amplified TCR beta CDR3 regions. With the HTBI primer set, the TCR CDR3 went through a first round of RT-PCR. TCRdb re-called the multiplex PCR reads through MiXCR, storing one row per CDR3 protein. In the table there are roughly 700,000 distinct CDR3 sequences, about 18% of which are singletons. The sample taken for sequencing was blood. The source of these receptors is a man in his forties or fifties with Graves' hyperthyroidism.

This clonotype was detected ten times or more. J is TRBJ2-1 and V is TRBV12-3 or TRBV12-4; 7 bases map to TRBD1. This CDR3 region has 11 residues. J lost 13 bases, V lost 6 bases, and 6 bases had no gene match. The CDR3 bases are TGTGCCAGCAGCCCCGACAGGGCCCAGTTCTTC. Translating it yields CASSPDRAQFF.

The chain's CDR3 is CASSPQGTGGDTQYF. DNA of the CDR3: TGTGCCAGCAGCCCGCAGGGAACCGGTGGAGATACGCAGTATTTT. The chain carries TRBV7-9 and TRBJ2-3; a weak D match, TRBD1 (5 bases). Germline CDR1 SEHNR, CDR2 FQNEAQ (reference sequence). The CDR3 length is 15 residues. Trimming stripped 5 bases from V and 5 bases from J, with 17 bases between.

With respect to this clonotype: A much larger clone lies one base from this, so it may be a read error. This chain connects TRBV28 to TRBJ2-7; tentatively, D is TRBD1 (6 bases). Trimming pared 6 bases from V and 3 bases from J, leaving 15 bases between. The CDR3 spans 14 residues. Germline CDR1 and CDR2: MDHEN and SYDVKM. The CDR3 here is CASRPPDSLYEQYF. The CDR3 nucleotides are TGTGCCAGCAGACCCCCGGACAGTCTCTACGAGCAGTACTTC. Supplemented by reference TRBV28 and TRBJ2-7, the full variable domain reads DVKVTQSSRYLVKRTGEKVFLECVQDMDHENMFWYRQDPGLGLRLIYFSYDVKMKEKGDIPEGYSVSREKKERFSLILESASTNQTSMYLCASRPPDSLYEQYFGPGTRLTVT.

Ten or more counts support this clonotype. The genes are TRBV20-1 and TRBJ2-7; the match to TRBD2 covers 11 bases. Germline CDR1 and CDR2: DFQATT and SNEGSKA (reference sequence). The CDR3 has 16 amino acids. V shed 3 bases, J shed 2 bases, and the junction held 9 bases outside the gene matches. The CDR3 sequence is CSARPLAGGAAYEQYF. In nucleotides, the CDR3 is TGCAGTGCTAGGCCTCTAGCGGGAGGTGCCGCCTACGAGCAGTACTTC.

This clonotype has just a few counts. V usage is TRBV28 and J usage is TRBJ1-5; tentative D call: TRBD1 (5 bases). Germline CDR1 reads MDHEN; CDR2 reads SYDVKM. CDR3 length: 15 residues. Trimming left V 6 bases short and J 5 bases short, with 17 bases between. The CDR3 reads CASRWDAEVDQPQHF. In DNA, the CDR3 is TGTGCCAGCAGGTGGGACGCTGAGGTAGATCAGCCCCAGCATTTT.

This clonotype has ten or more counts. This CDR3 reads CASSLIVQETQYF. The CDR3 DNA sequence: TGTGCCAGCAGCTTAATTGTCCAAGAGACCCAGTACTTC. The chain links TRBV7-8 to TRBJ2-5, with D unclear. The V end lost 2 bases, the J end lost 1 base, and 5 bases lay between the germline ends. CDR1 and CDR2 from the germline V gene are SGHVS and FQNEAQ. The CDR3 runs to 13 residues.

A few counts support this clonotype. This chain uses TRBV5-1 with TRBJ2-5, with TRBD2 identical over 8 bases. The ends lost 4 bases at V and 2 bases at J; junction bases unmatched: 10. The V gene's germline CDR1 is SGHRS and CDR2 YFSETQ. The CDR3 runs 16 residues. CDR3 DNA sequence: TGCGCCAGCAGCACCATAGGACTAGCATTTCAAGAGACCCAGTACTTC. This encodes CASSTIGLAFQETQYF.